Listed here are 4 T cell receptor beta chains from one sample, sequenced in a study of blood T cell repertoires in COVID-19. TCRdb's copy holds only in-frame clones and misses some; the assay was immunoSEQ multiplex PCR. The repertoire consists of approximately 160,000 clones, with 85% to 95% occurring once and the leading ten covering 0.5% to 0.6%. Sequencing was carried out using peripheral blood. These receptors all come from a man aged 50 to 60 with acute or convalescent COVID-19.

This clone was detected only once. This chain connects TRBV6-5 to TRBJ1-3; D not resolved. Germline-derived CDR1 and CDR2 are MNHEY and SVGAGI. This CDR3 comprises 14 residues. V dropped 3 bases and J dropped 0 bases, with 6 bases sitting between them. The CDR3 region has the DNA TGTGCCAGCAGTTATGACAACTCTGGAAACACCATATATTTT. It yields the protein CASSYDNSGNTIYF.

The chain recombines TRBV15 with TRBJ2-1; 8 nucleotides line up with TRBD1. Losses at the gene ends were 5 bases for V and 6 bases for J; bases not matched to a gene: 3. CDR1 LNHNV and CDR2 YYDKDF come from the germline V gene (reference sequence). CDR3 length: 13 amino acids. CDR3 sequence reads: CATSPDRGNEQFF. As DNA, the CDR3 is TGTGCCACCAGCCCCGACAGGGGCAATGAGCAGTTCTTC. The full variable domain, with the rest looked up from reference TRBV15 and TRBJ2-1, is DAMVIQNPRYQVTQFGKPVTLSCSQTLNHNVMYWYQQKSSQAPKLLFHYYDKDFNNEADTPDNFQSRRPNTSFCFLDIRSPGLGDTAMYLCATSPDRGNEQFFGPGTRLTVL.

The genes are TRBV6-1 and TRBJ2-1, with 9 bases matching TRBD1. The CDR3 contains 15 residues. V was pared by 2 bases and J by 2 bases, with 1 base of the junction left unmatched. In germline, CDR1 is MNHNS, CDR2 SASEGT. The CDR3 is CASSERQGAYNEQFF. Here the CDR3 DNA reads TGTGCCAGCAGTGAAAGACAGGGGGCCTACAATGAGCAGTTCTTC.

This chain joins TRBV10-3 and TRBJ1-3; 7 bases agree with TRBD1. Germline V gene data show CDR1 as ENHRY and CDR2 as SYGVKD. The CDR3 totals 14 residues. V gave up 10 bases and J gave up 4 bases; unmatched junction bases: 10. Here the CDR3 DNA reads TGTGCCACGAGAAGGGGGCTAGGAGGAAACACCATATATTTT. Translation: CATRRGLGGNTIYF.